This T cell receptor beta chain was recovered during a study of cytotoxic CD8 clonotypes in ibrutinib-treated CLL. Whole-study context: Across the patients, roughly 10 were relapsed/refractory, around 16 treatment-naive and 17 to 18 IGHV unmutated.

Germline loops: CDR1 LGHNT, CDR2 FRNRAP. Germline trimming cut 1 base from V and 6 bases from J; bases unmatched to any gene: 4. This CDR3 contains 15 residues. Some clones are missing from TCRdb's copy, which holds only in-frame ones; the method was immunoSEQ multiplex PCR. Of 150,000 or so clones listed, 84% are singletons. Sample: PBMCs, taken after 24 months of ibrutinib treatment. The V call is TRBV12-5, the J call TRBJ2-3; 10 bases map to TRBD2. The TCR was taken from a human donor with chronic lymphocytic leukemia. CDR3 DNA sequence: TGTGCTAGTGGTTTGGCCCTAGCGGGGGCGGATACGCAGTATTTT. Protein: CASGLALAGADTQYF.